The sequence of this TCR beta chain was determined in a study of beta chain features in type 1 diabetes. On the study more broadly: Researchers looked at approximately 100,000,000 sorted cells across all samples.

Trimming left V 1 base short and J 5 bases short, with 13 bases between. CDR3 length equals 15 residues. Germline values: CDR1 MNHEY, CDR2 SMNVEV (reference sequence). Sequenced material consisted of expressed TCRB transcripts (all of the isolated RNA was reverse transcribed). TCRdb's table, derived via immunoSEQ multiplex PCR, lists solely in-frame clones and lacks some. The data hold just over 600,000 clones, with 15% to 18% observed a single time. Study findings and constraints: In these data, an HLA type influence on TCRB rearrangement remained unresolved. The study found moderately but significantly shorter TCRB CDR3s in all four CD4+ subsets of Type 1 diabetes patients.

A remark on this clone: Its specificity is not known.

The sample taken for sequencing was naive CD4+ T cells from blood. This receptor was identified in a man between 18 and 35 years old in good health. The chain recombines TRBV27 with TRBJ2-3; no definite D call. The CDR3 region has the DNA TGTGCCAGCAGTTTATGGCCCCCGGGTAGAGATACGCAGTATTTT. It encodes CASSLWPPGRDTQYF.